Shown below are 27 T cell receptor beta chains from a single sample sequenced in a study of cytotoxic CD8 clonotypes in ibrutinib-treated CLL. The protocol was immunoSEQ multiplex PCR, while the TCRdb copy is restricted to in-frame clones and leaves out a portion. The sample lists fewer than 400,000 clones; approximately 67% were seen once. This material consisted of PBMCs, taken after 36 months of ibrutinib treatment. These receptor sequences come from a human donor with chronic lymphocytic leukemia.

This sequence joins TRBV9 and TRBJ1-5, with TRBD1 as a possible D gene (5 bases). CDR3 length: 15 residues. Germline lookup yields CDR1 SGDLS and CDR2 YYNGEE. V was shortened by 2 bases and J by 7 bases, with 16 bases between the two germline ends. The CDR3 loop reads CASSVSDSLQQPQHF. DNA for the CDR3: TGTGCCAGCAGCGTGTCTGACAGTTTGCAGCAGCCCCAGCATTTT.

CDR3: CASSARFGSGLLAKNIQYF. In nucleotides, the CDR3 is TGTGCCAGCAGTGCGAGGTTCGGTAGCGGCCTCTTAGCCAAAAACATTCAGTACTTC. V gene TRBV7-2 combines with J gene TRBJ2-4; D perhaps matches TRBD2 (6 bases). Germline CDR1 and CDR2: SGHTA and FQGNSA. CDR3 length: 19 residues. The V and J ends lost 6 bases and 0 bases respectively, with 24 bases between them.

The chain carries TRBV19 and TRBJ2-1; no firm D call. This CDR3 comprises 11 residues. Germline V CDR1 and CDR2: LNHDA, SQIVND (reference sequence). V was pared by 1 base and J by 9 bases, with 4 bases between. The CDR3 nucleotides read TGTGCCAGTAGTATAGGGATTGAGCAGTTCTTC. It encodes CASSIGIEQFF.

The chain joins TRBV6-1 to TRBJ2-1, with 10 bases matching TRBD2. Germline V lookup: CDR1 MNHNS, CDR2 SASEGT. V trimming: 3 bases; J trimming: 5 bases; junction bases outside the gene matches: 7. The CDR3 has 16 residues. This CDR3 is CASSDWLSGGDNEQFF. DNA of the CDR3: TGTGCCAGCAGTGATTGGCTCAGCGGGGGGGACAATGAGCAGTTCTTC.

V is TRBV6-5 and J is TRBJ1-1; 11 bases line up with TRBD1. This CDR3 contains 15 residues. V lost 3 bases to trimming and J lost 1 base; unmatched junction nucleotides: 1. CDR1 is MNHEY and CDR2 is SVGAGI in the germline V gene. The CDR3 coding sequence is TGTGCCAGCAGTTATGGGACAGGGGGGAACACTGAAGCTTTCTTT. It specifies CASSYGTGGNTEAFF.

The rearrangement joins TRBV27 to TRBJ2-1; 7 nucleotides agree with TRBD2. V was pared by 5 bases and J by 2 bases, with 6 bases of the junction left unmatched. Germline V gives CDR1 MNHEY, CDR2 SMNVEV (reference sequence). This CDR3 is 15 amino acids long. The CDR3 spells CASSLAAGPYNEQFF. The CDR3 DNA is TGTGCCAGCAGTCTTGCAGCGGGACCCTACAATGAGCAGTTCTTC.

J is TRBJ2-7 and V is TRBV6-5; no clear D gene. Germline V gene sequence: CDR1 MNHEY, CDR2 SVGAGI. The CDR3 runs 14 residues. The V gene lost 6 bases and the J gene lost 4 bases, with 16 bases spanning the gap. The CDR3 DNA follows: TGTGCCAGCAGCAAAACCCGGATACCGTACGAGCAGTACTTC. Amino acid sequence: CASSKTRIPYEQYF.

Here the CDR3 DNA reads TGTGCCAGCAGTTTTGGGGGGTCCCAAGAGACCCAGTACTTC. This gives the protein CASSFGGSQETQYF. The chain employs TRBV27 and TRBJ2-5, with D maybe TRBD2 (6 bases). The CDR3 has 14 residues. Germline CDR1 MNHEY, CDR2 SMNVEV (reference sequence). Between the trimmed V and J ends, which lost 3 bases and 1 base, there was a span of 9 bases.

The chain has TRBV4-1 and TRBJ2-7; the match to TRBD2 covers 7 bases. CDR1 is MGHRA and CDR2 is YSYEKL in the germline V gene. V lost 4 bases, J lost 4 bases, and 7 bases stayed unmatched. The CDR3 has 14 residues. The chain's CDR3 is CASSLPGGGYEQYF. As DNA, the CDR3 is TGCGCCAGCAGCCTACCGGGGGGTGGGTACGAGCAGTACTTC.

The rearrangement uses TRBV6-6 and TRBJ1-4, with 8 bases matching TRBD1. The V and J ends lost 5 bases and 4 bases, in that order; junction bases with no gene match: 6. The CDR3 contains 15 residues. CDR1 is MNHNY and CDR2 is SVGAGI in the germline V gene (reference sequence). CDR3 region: CASSHRTGINEKLFF. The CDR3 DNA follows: TGTGCCAGCAGTCACCGGACAGGGATTAATGAAAAACTGTTTTTT.

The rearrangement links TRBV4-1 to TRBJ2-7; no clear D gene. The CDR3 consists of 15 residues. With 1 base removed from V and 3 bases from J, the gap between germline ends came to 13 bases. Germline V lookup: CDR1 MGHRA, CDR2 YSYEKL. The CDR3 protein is CASSQVRIGFYEQYF. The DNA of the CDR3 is TGCGCCAGCAGCCAAGTCAGGATAGGGTTCTACGAGCAGTACTTC.

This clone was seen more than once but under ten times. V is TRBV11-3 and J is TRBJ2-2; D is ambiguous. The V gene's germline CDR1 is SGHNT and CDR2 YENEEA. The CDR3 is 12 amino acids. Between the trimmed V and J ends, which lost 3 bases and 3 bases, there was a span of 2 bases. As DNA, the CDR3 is TGTGCCAGCAGCTTTTACACCGGGGAGCTGTTTTTT. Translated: CASSFYTGELFF.

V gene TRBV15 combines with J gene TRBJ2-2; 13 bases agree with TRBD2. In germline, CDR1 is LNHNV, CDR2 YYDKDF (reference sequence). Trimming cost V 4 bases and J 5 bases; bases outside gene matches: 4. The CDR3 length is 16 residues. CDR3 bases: TGTGCCACCAGCACCGGACTAGCGGGAGATACCGGGGAGCTGTTTTTT. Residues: CATSTGLAGDTGELFF.

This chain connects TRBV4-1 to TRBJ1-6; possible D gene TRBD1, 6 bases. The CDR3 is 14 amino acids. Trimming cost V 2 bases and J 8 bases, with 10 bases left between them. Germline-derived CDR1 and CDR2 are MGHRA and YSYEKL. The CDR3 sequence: CASSQYGGDSPLHF. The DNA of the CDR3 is TGCGCCAGCAGCCAATATGGGGGCGATTCACCCCTCCACTTT.

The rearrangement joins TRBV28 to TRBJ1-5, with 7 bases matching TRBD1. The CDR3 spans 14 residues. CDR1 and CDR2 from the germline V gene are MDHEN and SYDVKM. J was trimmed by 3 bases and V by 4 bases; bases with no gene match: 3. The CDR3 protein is CASSWGQNNQPQHF. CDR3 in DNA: TGTGCCAGCAGTTGGGGACAGAACAATCAGCCCCAGCATTTT. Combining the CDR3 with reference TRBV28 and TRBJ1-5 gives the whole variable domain DVKVTQSSRYLVKRTGEKVFLECVQDMDHENMFWYRQDPGLGLRLIYFSYDVKMKEKGDIPEGYSVSREKKERFSLILESASTNQTSMYLCASSWGQNNQPQHFGDGTRLSIL.

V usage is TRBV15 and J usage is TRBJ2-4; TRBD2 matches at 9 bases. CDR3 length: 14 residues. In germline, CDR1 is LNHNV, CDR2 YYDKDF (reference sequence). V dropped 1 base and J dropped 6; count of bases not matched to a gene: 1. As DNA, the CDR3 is TGTGCCACCAGCAGAGGGGGACTAGCAAACATTCAGTACTTC. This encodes CATSRGGLANIQYF.

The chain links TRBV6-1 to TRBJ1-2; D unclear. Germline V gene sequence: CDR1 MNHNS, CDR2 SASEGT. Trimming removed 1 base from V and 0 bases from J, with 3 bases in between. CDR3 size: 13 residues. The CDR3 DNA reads TGTGCCAGCAGTGAAGGGCCTAACTATGGCTACACCTTC. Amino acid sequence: CASSEGPNYGYTF.

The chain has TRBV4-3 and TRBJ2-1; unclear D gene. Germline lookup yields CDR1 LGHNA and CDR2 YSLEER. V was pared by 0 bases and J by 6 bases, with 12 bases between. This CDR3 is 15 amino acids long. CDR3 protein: CASSQDLGLPNEQFF. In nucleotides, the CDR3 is TGCGCCAGCAGCCAAGATTTAGGTCTTCCCAATGAGCAGTTCTTC.

The CDR3 bases are TGTGCCAGCAGCTTACTCCCCTCCTACGAGCAGTACTTC. Its translation is CASSLLPSYEQYF. The chain employs TRBV11-2 and TRBJ2-7; no reliable D call. Trimming took off 2 bases at V and 0 bases at J, with 5 bases between the two ends. CDR3 size: 13 residues. CDR1 and CDR2 from the germline V gene are SGHAT and FQNNGV. Using reference TRBV11-2 and TRBJ2-7 for the parts outside the CDR3, the full variable domain is EAGVAQSPRYKIIEKRQSVAFWCNPISGHATLYWYQQILGQGPKLLIQFQNNGVVDDSQLPKDRFSAERLKGVDSTLKIQPAKLEDSAVYLCASSLLPSYEQYFGPGTRLTVT.

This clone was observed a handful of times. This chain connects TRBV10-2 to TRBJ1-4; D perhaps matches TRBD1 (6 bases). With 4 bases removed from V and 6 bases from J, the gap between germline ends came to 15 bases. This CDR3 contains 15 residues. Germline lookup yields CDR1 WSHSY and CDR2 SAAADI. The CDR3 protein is CASSGRGEGDEKLFF. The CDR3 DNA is TGCGCCAGCAGTGGAAGGGGGGAGGGGGATGAAAAACTGTTTTTT.

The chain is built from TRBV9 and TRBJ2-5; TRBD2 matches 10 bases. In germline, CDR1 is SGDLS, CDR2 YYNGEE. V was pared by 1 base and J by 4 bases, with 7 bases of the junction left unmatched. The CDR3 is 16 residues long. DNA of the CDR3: TGTGCCAGCAGCGTAAGTCAGCGGGGGGGCATAGAGACCCAGTACTTC. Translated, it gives CASSVSQRGGIETQYF.

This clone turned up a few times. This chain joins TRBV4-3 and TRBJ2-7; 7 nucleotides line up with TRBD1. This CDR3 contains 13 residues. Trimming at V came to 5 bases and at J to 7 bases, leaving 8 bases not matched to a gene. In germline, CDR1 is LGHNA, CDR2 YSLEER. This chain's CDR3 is CASSLTGSGEQYF. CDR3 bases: TGCGCCAGCAGCTTGACAGGGTCGGGGGAGCAGTACTTC.

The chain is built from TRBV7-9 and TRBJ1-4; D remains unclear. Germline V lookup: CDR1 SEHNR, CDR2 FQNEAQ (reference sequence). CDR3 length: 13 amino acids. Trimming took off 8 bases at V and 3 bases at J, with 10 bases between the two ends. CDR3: CASSRKANEKLFF. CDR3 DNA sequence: TGTGCCAGCTCCAGAAAGGCTAATGAAAAACTGTTTTTT.

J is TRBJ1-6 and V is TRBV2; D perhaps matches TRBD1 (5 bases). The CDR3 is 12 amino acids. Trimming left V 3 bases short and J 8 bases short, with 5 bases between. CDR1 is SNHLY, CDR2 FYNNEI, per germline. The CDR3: CASSEGDSPLHF. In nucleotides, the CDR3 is TGTGCCAGCAGTGAGGGGGATTCACCCCTCCACTTT.

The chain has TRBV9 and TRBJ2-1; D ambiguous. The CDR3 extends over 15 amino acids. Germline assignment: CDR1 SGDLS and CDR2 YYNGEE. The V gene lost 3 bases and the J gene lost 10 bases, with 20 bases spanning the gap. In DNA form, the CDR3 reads TGTGCCAGCAGCGCCATTCTCAAAGGTGTAGACGAGCAGTTCTTC. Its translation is CASSAILKGVDEQFF.

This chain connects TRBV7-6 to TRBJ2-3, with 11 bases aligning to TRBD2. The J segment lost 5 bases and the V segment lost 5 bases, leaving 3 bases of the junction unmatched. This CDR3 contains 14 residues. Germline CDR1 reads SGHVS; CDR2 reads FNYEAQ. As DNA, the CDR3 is TGTGCCAGCAGCCCTCTAGCGGGGGGAGATACGCAGTATTTT. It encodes CASSPLAGGDTQYF.

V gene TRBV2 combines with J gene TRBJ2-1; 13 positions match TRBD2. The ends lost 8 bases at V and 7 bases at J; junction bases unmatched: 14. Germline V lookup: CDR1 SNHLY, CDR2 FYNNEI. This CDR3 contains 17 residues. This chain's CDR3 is CASRLAGGTTTGNEQFF. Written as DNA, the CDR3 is TGTGCCAGCCGACTAGCGGGAGGAACGACTACGGGGAATGAGCAGTTCTTC.